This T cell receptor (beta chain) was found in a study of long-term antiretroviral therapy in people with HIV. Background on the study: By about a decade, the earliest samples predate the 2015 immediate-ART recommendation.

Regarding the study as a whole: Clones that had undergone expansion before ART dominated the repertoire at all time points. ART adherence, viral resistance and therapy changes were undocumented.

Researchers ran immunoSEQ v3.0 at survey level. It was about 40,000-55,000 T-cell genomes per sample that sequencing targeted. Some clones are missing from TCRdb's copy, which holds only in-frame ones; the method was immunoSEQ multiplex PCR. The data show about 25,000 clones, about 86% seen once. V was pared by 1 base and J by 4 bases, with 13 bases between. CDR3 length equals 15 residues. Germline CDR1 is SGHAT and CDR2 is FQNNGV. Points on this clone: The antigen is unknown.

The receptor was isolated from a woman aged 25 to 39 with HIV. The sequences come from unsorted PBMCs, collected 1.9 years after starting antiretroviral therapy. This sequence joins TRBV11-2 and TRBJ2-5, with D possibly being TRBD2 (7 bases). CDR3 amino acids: CASSLGGGAVETQYF. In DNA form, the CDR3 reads TGTGCCAGCAGCTTAGGTGGGGGGGCAGTAGAGACCCAGTACTTC.